The 14 T cell receptor beta chains in this list originate from one sample, sequenced in a study of T cell responses to AZD1222 COVID-19 vaccine. Sequenced by immunoSEQ multiplex PCR; TCRdb stores in-frame clones only, minus some. The repertoire consists of around 100,000 clones, with about 88% occurring once and the leading ten covering about 1.7%. The source was peripheral blood, collected on day 0 of AZD1222 vaccination. All receptors come from an adult in good health.

Notes on this clone: Compared with germline, one end of the junction differs, possibly owing to a read error. V gene TRBV3-1 (or the pseudogene TRBV3-2) combines with J gene TRBJ1-2; D ambiguous. In germline, CDR1 is LGHDT, CDR2 YNNKEL (reference sequence). The CDR3 runs 12 residues. The CDR3 nucleotides read TGTGCCAGCAGCCAAGGCAACTCTGGCTACACCTTC. It encodes CASSQGNSGYTF.

The V gene is TRBV30, the J gene TRBJ1-1; D not certain. The germline V and J ends were trimmed by 1 base and 5 bases, with 14 bases remaining between them. This CDR3 has 14 amino acids. Germline CDR1 GTSNPN, CDR2 SVGIG (reference sequence). In DNA, the CDR3 is TGTGCCTGGAGTGGGGAACTAGGGAAAACTGAAGCTTTCTTT. Translating gives CAWSGELGKTEAFF.

This clone was seen a single time. J is TRBJ1-2 and V is TRBV7-9; the match to TRBD1 covers 9 bases. J gave up 6 bases and V 7 bases, and 12 bases lay outside the gene matches. The CDR3 length is 15 residues. The germline V gene encodes CDR1 SEHNR and CDR2 FQNEAQ (reference sequence). The CDR3 loop is CASTISRDRVNGYTF. The CDR3 DNA sequence: TGTGCCAGCACTATCTCCCGGGACAGGGTGAATGGCTACACCTTC.

This clone was recorded once. CDR3 DNA sequence: TGCAGCGGGGCCGGGACAGGGGATAACGAGCAGTACTTC. This encodes CSGAGTGDNEQYF. The chain is built from TRBV29-1 and TRBJ2-7; TRBD1 matches 10 bases. Germline values: CDR1 SQVTM, CDR2 ANQGSEA. The CDR3 is 13 residues long. V lost 7 bases and J lost 5; bases outside the gene matches: 8.

The J gene is TRBJ2-1, the V gene TRBV14, with 10 bases that match TRBD2. Unmatched junction bases numbered 3, after V lost 3 bases and J lost 4 bases. CDR1 and CDR2 from the germline V gene are SGHDN and FVKESK. The CDR3 totals 15 residues. CDR3 sequence reads: CASSHLAGDYNEQFF. In DNA, the CDR3 is TGTGCCAGCAGCCACCTAGCGGGAGATTACAATGAGCAGTTCTTC.

The CDR3 DNA sequence: TGTGCCAGCAGCTTGAATGCGGGACTAGCGGGAATTCAGTACTTC. Amino acid sequence: CASSLNAGLAGIQYF. The V call is TRBV11-3, the J call TRBJ2-7, with TRBD2 matching over 13 bases. Germline CDR1 is SGHNT and CDR2 is YENEEA. Germline trimming cut 3 bases from V and 10 bases from J; bases unmatched to any gene: 9. This CDR3 contains 15 residues.

The chain carries TRBV9 and TRBJ1-4; maybe TRBD1 (6 bases). The ends were cut back, 3 bases at V and 1 base at J, with 19 bases in the middle. The CDR3 loop spans 18 amino acids. CDR1 is SGDLS and CDR2 is YYNGEE in the germline V gene. The CDR3 reads CASSAAQGVVGTNEKLFF. Here the CDR3 DNA reads TGTGCCAGCAGCGCCGCACAGGGAGTGGTGGGAACTAATGAAAAACTGTTTTTT.

The chain joins TRBV28 to TRBJ2-3; the match to TRBD2 covers 8 bases. The germline V gene encodes CDR1 MDHEN and CDR2 SYDVKM. This CDR3 has 16 residues. J was trimmed by 6 bases and V by 6 bases; bases with no gene match: 14. This CDR3 reads CASSFHGTSIGDTQYF. The CDR3, as DNA: TGTGCCAGCAGCTTCCACGGGACTAGTATAGGGGATACGCAGTATTTT.

A word on this clone: The same CDR3 arises from other DNA sequences in this sample as well. The V and J genes are TRBV4-1 and TRBJ1-5, with D perhaps matching TRBD1 (5 bases). The CDR3 runs to 14 residues. Germline CDR1 reads MGHRA; CDR2 reads YSYEKL. Trimming cost V 4 bases and J 6 bases, with 13 bases left between them. CDR3 nucleotide sequence: TGCGCCAGCAGCCCGGGACCAGGAGGTCAGCCCCAGCATTTT. It encodes CASSPGPGGQPQHF.

CDR3 in DNA: TGTGCCAGCAGCGTTAATCTTGTTGACACTGAAGCTTTCTTT. Translation gives CASSVNLVDTEAFF. The chain uses TRBV9 and TRBJ1-1; D gene ambiguous. Trimming removed 2 bases from V and 3 bases from J, with 11 bases in between. From germline, CDR1 is SGDLS and CDR2 YYNGEE. CDR3 size: 14 residues.

V usage is TRBV7-3 and J usage is TRBJ2-2; 7 bases match TRBD2. CDR1 is SGHTA, CDR2 FQGTGA, per germline. This CDR3 has 16 amino acids. After removal of 0 bases from V and 4 bases from J, the junction contained 5 bases not matched to a gene. CDR3 coding DNA: TGTGCCAGCAGCTTAACCAGCGGGATCCCCACCGGGGAGCTGTTTTTT. Protein: CASSLTSGIPTGELFF.

The chain links TRBV24-1 to TRBJ1-5, with D tentatively TRBD1 (5 bases). The CDR3 extends over 15 amino acids. Germline V CDR1 and CDR2: KGHDR, SFDVKD. Deletions cut 8 bases from V and 0 bases from J, with 13 bases between. The CDR3 spells CATMWGRYSNQPQHF. CDR3 DNA sequence: TGTGCCACCATGTGGGGGAGATATAGCAATCAGCCCCAGCATTTT.

V usage is TRBV6-1 and J usage is TRBJ2-7; D remains unclear. This CDR3 has 11 residues. V lost 3 bases, J lost 3 bases, and 3 bases lay in between. Germline CDR1 reads MNHNS; CDR2 reads SASEGT. DNA of the CDR3: TGTGCCAGCAGTGATATCTACGAGCAGTACTTC. It codes for CASSDIYEQYF.

This sequence joins TRBV2 and TRBJ2-7, with 8 bases matching TRBD2. The CDR3 totals 17 residues. Losses at the gene ends were 4 bases for V and 3 bases for J; bases not matched to a gene: 14. Germline CDR1 and CDR2: SNHLY and FYNNEI. CDR3: CASSAVAGKSQLYEQYF. CDR3 nucleotide sequence: TGTGCCAGCAGTGCGGTAGCGGGGAAGTCCCAACTCTACGAGCAGTACTTC.